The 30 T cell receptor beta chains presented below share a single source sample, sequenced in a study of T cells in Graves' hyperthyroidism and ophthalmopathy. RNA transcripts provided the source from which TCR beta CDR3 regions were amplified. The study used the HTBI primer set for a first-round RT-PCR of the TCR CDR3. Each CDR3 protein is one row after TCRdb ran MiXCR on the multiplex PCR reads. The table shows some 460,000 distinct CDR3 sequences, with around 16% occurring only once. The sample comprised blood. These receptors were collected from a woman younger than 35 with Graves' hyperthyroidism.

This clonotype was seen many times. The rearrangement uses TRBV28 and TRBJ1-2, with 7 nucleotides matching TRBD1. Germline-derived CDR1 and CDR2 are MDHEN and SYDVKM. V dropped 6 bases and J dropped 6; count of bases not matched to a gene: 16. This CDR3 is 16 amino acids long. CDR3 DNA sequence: TGTGCCAGCAGCACCGCTGCGACCGGGACAGCTGATGGCTACACCTTC. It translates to CASSTAATGTADGYTF.

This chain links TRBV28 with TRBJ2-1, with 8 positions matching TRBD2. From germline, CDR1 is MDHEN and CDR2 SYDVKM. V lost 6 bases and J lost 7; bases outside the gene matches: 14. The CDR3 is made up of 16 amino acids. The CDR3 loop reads CASRPPVRGGGNEQFF. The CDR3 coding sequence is TGTGCCAGCAGGCCTCCGGTTCGGGGGGGGGGGAATGAGCAGTTCTTC.

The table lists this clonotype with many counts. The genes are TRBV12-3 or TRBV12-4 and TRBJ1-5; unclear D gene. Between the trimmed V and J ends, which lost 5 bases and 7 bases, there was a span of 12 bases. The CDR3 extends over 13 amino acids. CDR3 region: CASSPLGGQPQHF. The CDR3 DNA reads TGTGCCAGCAGTCCTCTCGGAGGACAGCCCCAGCATTTT.

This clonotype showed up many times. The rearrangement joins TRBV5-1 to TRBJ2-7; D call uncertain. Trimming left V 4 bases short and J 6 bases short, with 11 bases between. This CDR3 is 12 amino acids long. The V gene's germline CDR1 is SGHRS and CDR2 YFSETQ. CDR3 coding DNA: TGCGCCAGCAGCATGCAGGAAAGCGAGCAGTACTTC. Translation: CASSMQESEQYF.

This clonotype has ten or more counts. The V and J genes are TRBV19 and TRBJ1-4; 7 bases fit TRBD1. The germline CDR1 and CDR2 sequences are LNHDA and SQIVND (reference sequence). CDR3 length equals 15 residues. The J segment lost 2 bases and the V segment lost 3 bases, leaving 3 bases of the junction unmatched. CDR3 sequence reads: CASSIQGETNEKLFF. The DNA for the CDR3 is TGTGCCAGTAGTATCCAGGGGGAGACTAATGAAAAACTGTTTTTT. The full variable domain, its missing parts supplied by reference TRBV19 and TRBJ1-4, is DGGITQSPKYLFRKEGQNVTLSCEQNLNHDAMYWYRQDPGQGLRLIYYSQIVNDFQKGDIAEGYSVSREKKESFPLTVTSAQKNPTAFYLCASSIQGETNEKLFFGSGTQLSVL.

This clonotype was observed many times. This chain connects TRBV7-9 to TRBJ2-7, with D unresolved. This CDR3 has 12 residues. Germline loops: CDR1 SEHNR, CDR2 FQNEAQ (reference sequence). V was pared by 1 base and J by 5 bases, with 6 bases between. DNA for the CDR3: TGTGCCAGCAGCTTAGGGGTTGACGAGCAGTACTTC. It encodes CASSLGVDEQYF.

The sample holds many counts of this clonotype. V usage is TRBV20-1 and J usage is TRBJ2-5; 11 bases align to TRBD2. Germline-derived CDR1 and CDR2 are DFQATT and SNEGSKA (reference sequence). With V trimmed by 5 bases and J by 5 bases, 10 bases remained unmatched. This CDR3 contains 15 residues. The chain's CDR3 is CSASLAGGPTETQYF. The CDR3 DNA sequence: TGCAGTGCTTCTTTAGCGGGAGGGCCAACGGAGACCCAGTACTTC.

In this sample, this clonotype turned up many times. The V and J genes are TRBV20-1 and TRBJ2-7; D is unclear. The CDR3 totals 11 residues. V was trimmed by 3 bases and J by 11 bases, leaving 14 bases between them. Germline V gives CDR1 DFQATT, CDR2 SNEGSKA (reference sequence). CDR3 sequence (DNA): TGCAGTGCTAGCCGGCTTTATGAGGAGTACTTC. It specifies CSASRLYEEYF.

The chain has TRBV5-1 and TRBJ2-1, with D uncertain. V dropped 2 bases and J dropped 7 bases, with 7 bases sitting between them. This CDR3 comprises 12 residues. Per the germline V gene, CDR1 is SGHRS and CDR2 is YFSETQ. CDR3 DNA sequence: TGCGCCAGCAGCTTCTCCTGGAATGAGCAGTTCTTC. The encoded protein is CASSFSWNEQFF.

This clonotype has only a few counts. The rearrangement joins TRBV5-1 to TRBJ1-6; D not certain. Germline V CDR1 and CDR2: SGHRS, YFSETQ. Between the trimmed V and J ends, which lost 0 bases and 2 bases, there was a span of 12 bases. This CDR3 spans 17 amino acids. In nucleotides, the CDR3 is TGCGCCAGCAGCTTGGCGCCGGGAGATGCCTATAATTCACCCCTCCACTTT. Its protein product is CASSLAPGDAYNSPLHF.

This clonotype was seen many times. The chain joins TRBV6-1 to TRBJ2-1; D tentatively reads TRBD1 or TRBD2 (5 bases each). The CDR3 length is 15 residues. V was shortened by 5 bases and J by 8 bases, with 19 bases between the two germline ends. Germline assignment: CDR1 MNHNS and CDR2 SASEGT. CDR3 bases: TGTGCCAGCAGTCCATTACGAGGGGCTGGGGATGAGCAGTTCTTC. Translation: CASSPLRGAGDEQFF.

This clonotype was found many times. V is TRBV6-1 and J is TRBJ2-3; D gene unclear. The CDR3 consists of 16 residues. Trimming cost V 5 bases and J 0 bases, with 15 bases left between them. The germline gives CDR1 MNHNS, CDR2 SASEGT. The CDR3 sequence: CASSPDVWASTDTQYF. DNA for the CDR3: TGTGCCAGCAGTCCCGACGTCTGGGCAAGCACAGATACGCAGTATTTT.

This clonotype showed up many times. CDR3 protein: CAISDLDRLSYTF. As DNA, the CDR3 is TGTGCCATCAGTGACCTCGACCGGTTAAGCTACACCTTC. V gene TRBV10-3 combines with J gene TRBJ1-2, with D hard to call. CDR3 length equals 13 residues. Germline CDR1 is ENHRY and CDR2 is SYGVKD. Trimming cost V 3 bases and J 9 bases, with 14 bases left between them.

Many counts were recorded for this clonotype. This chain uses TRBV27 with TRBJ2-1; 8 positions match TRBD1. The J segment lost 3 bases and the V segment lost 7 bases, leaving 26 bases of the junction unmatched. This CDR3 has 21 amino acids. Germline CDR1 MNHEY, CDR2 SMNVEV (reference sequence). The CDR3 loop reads CASNQFKGQGAARGYYNEQFF. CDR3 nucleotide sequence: TGTGCCAGCAATCAGTTTAAGGGCCAGGGGGCTGCGCGGGGTTACTACAATGAGCAGTTCTTC.

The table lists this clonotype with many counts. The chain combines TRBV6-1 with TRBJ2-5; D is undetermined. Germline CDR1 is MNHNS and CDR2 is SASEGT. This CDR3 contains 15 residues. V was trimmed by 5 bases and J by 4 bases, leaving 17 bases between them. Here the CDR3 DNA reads TGTGCCAGCAGTCCACTGGATCCCCCCACAGAGACCCAGTACTTC. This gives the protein CASSPLDPPTETQYF.

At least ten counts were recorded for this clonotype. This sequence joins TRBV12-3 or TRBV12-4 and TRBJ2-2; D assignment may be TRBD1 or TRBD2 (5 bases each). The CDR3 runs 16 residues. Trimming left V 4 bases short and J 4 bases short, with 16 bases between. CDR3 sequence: CASSWDQTRGTGELFF. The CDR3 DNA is TGTGCCAGCAGTTGGGACCAAACGAGAGGCACCGGGGAGCTGTTTTTT.

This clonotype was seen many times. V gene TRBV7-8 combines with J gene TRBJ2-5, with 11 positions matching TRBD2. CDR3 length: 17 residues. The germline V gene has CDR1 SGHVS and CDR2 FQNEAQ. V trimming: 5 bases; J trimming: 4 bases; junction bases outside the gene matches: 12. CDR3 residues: CASSPGVSGRAVETQYF. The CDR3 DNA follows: TGTGCCAGCAGCCCAGGAGTTAGCGGGAGGGCCGTAGAGACCCAGTACTTC. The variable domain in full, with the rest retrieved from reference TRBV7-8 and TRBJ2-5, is GAGVSQSPRYKVAKRGQDVALRCDPISGHVSLFWYQQALGQGPEFLTYFQNEAQLDKSGLPSDRFFAERPEGSVSTLKIQRTQQEDSAVYLCASSPGVSGRAVETQYFGPGTRLLVL.

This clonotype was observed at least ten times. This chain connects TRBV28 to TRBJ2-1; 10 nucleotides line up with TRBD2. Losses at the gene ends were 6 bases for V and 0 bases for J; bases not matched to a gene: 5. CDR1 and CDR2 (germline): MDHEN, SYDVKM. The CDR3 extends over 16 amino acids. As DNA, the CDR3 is TGTGCCAGCAGCCAAGCTAGCGGGAGCTCCTACAATGAGCAGTTCTTC. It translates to CASSQASGSSYNEQFF.

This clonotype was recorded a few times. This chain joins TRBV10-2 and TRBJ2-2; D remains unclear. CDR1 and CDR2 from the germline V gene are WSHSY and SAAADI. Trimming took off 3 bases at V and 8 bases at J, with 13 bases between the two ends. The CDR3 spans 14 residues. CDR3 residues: CASSDTGGRGELFF. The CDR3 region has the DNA TGCGCCAGCAGTGATACTGGCGGCAGGGGGGAGCTGTTTTTT.

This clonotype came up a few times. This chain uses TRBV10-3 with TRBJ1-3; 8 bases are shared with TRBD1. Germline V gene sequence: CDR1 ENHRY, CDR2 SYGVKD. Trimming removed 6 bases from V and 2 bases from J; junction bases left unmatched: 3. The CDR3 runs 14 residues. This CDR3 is CAISGGQAGNTIYF. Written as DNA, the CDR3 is TGTGCCATCAGCGGGGGACAGGCTGGAAACACCATATATTTT.

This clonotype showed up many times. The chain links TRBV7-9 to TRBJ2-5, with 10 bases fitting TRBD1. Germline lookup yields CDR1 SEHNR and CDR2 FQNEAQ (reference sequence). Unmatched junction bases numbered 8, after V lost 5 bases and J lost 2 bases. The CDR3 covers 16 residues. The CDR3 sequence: CASSVTGTGEQETQYF. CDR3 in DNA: TGTGCCAGCAGCGTTACCGGGACAGGGGAACAAGAGACCCAGTACTTC.

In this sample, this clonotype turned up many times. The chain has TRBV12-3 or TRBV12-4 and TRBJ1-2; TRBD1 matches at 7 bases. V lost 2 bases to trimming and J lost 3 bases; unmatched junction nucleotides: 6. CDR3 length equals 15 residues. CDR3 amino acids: CASSLQGQRYYGYTF. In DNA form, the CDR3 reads TGTGCCAGCAGTTTACAGGGACAGAGGTACTATGGCTACACCTTC.

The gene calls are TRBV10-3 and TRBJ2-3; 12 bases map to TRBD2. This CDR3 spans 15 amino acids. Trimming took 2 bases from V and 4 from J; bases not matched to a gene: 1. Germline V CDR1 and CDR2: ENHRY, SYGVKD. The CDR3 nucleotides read TGTGCCATCAGTGAGGGACTAGCGGGATCAGATACGCAGTATTTT. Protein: CAISEGLAGSDTQYF.

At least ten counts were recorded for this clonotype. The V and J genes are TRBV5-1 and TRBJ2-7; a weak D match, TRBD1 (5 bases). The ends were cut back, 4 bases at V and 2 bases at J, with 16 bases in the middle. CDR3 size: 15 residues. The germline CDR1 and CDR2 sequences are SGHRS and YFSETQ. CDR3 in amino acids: CASSAQGDSAYEQYF. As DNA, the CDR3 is TGCGCCAGCAGCGCCCAGGGTGACTCGGCCTACGAGCAGTACTTC.

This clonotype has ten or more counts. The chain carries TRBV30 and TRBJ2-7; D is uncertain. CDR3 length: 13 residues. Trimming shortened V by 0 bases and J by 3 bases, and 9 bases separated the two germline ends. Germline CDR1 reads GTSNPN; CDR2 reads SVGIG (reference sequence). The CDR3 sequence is CAWSVGRLYEQYF. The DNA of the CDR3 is TGTGCCTGGAGTGTAGGTCGCCTCTACGAGCAGTACTTC.

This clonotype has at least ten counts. The DNA of the CDR3 is TGTGCCAGCAGCGTGGGACAGGGGGCCGGCTACACCTTC. It encodes CASSVGQGAGYTF. V gene TRBV13 combines with J gene TRBJ1-2; 12 bases map to TRBD1. Germline CDR1 is PRHDT and CDR2 is FYEKMQ (reference sequence). CDR3 length: 13 residues. J gave up 8 bases and V 5 bases, and 3 bases lay outside the gene matches.

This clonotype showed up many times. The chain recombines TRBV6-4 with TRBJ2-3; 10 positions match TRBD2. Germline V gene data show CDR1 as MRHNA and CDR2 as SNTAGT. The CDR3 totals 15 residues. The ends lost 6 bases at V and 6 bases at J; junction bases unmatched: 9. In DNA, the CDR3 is TGTGCCAGCAGACGGACTAGCGGATGGGCTGATACGCAGTATTTT. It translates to CASRRTSGWADTQYF.

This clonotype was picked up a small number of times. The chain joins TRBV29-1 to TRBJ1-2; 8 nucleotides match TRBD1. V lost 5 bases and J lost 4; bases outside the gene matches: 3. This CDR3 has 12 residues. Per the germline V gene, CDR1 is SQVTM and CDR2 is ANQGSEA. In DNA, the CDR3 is TGCAGCGTTATCACAGGGGGCTATGGCTACACCTTC. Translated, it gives CSVITGGYGYTF.

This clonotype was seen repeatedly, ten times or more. In DNA, the CDR3 is TGTGCCAGCAGCCCACAAACTGCCGTGGGGAGGGAGCAGTACTTC. Its protein is CASSPQTAVGREQYF. The rearrangement links TRBV11-2 to TRBJ2-7, with a possible D match to TRBD2 (6 bases). The germline gives CDR1 SGHAT, CDR2 FQNNGV. Deletions cut 5 bases from V and 7 bases from J, with 21 bases between. The CDR3 totals 15 residues.

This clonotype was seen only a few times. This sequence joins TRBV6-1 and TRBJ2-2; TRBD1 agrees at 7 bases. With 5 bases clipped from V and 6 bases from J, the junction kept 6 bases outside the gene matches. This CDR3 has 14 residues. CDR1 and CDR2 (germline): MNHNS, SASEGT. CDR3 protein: CASSLETGPGELFF. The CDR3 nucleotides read TGTGCCAGCAGTCTGGAGACAGGGCCCGGGGAGCTGTTTTTT.